What follows describes a single T cell receptor beta chain. Antigen unknown. TCRdb fed the reads into MiXCR, producing one record per CDR3 protein. The sample yields roughly 500,000 distinct CDR3 sequences, 40% to 50% seen once. The sample is drawn from a study of T cell repertoires in cytomegalovirus infection. Whole-study results and caveats: There were HLA-C-restricted CMV-specific TCR beta clonotypes dominating the ex vivo response.

Trimming left V 0 bases short and J 3 bases short, with 17 bases between. Germline values: CDR1 SGHVS, CDR2 FQNEAQ. The CDR3 contains 18 residues. The input for sequencing was cultured PBMCs, taken from culture after CMV antigen stimulation. This TCR derives from a human donor in good health (CMV status not recorded). Some clones in this sample may be carry-over from other donors' samples. The chain is built from TRBV7-8 and TRBJ2-2; a weak D match, TRBD2 (5 bases). CDR3 region: CASSLAPTRIVDTGELFF. Written as DNA, the CDR3 is TGTGCCAGCAGCTTAGCCCCCACTAGGATAGTGGACACCGGGGAGCTGTTTTTT.